Below, 26 T cell receptor beta chains from the same sample are listed, as sequenced in a study of shared clonotypes between healthy human individuals. Profiled with immunoSEQ multiplex PCR; TCRdb holds only in-frame clones, not every one. The top ten hold around 0.61% of the sample, which has over 850,000 clones, 75% to 80% seen once. Sequenced sample: memory CD4+ T cells from PBMCs. Subset noted: CD45RA-negative fraction. All receptors derive from a man aged 18-30 years in good health. Some clones in this sample may be carry-over from other donors' samples.

This chain connects TRBV7-6 to TRBJ1-3; D gene unclear. The CDR3 sequence is 16 residues long. Trimming removed 2 bases at V and 0 bases at J, with 11 bases between. Per germline, CDR1 SGHVS and CDR2 FNYEAQ. In DNA form, the CDR3 reads TGTGCCAGCAGCTTAATGGCGGCGAGCTCTGGAAACACCATATATTTT. Translating gives CASSLMAASSGNTIYF.

J is TRBJ2-1 and V is TRBV4-3, with 13 bases lining up with TRBD2. The J segment lost 7 bases and the V segment lost 1 base, leaving 7 bases of the junction unmatched. The germline V gene encodes CDR1 LGHNA and CDR2 YSLEER. CDR3 length: 17 residues. The CDR3 DNA reads TGCGCCAGCAGCCAAGGGGGGGGACTAGCGGGATGGAATGAGCAGTTCTTC. Its protein is CASSQGGGLAGWNEQFF.

The chain employs TRBV5-1 and TRBJ2-5, with 10 bases aligning to TRBD1. The last part of the DNA fits TRBJ2-7 better; the J call may be wrong. Germline values: CDR1 SGHRS, CDR2 YFSETQ. The CDR3 length is 14 residues. The CDR3 nucleotides read TGCGCCAGCAGCTACGCCGGGACAGGGGCCGAGCAGTACTTC. Translation: CASSYAGTGAEQYF.

The V gene is TRBV30, the J gene TRBJ1-4, with 8 positions matching TRBD1. The germline V gene has CDR1 GTSNPN and CDR2 SVGIG (reference sequence). There are 14 residues in the CDR3. V lost 3 bases to trimming and J lost 4 bases; unmatched junction nucleotides: 4. CDR3 in amino acids: CAWRTTGVNEKLFF. CDR3 coding DNA: TGTGCCTGGAGGACGACAGGGGTTAATGAAAAACTGTTTTTT. Full variable domain (missing parts from reference TRBV30 and TRBJ1-4): SQTIHQWPATLVQPVGSPLSLECTVEGTSNPNLYWYRQAAGRGLQLLFYSVGIGQISSEVPQNLSASRPQDRQFILSSKKLLLSDSGFYLCAWRTTGVNEKLFFGSGTQLSVL.

The DNA of the CDR3 is TGTGCCAGCAGCTCCCCCGGGACTTTTAATGAGCAGTTCTTC. This gives the protein CASSSPGTFNEQFF. V and J are TRBV9 and TRBJ2-1, with a possible D match to TRBD2 (6 bases). Germline loops: CDR1 SGDLS, CDR2 YYNGEE. Trimming left V 4 bases short and J 7 bases short, with 15 bases between. The CDR3 runs 14 residues.

The chain is built from TRBV2 and TRBJ2-3; the match to TRBD2 covers 8 bases. The CDR3 is 20 residues long. Germline CDR1 and CDR2: SNHLY and FYNNEI. With V trimmed by 6 bases and J by 3 bases, 23 bases remained unmatched. The CDR3 loop is CASSTDPSGRSSRETDTQYF. CDR3 bases: TGTGCCAGCAGCACGGACCCTAGCGGGCGGTCTTCTAGGGAAACAGATACGCAGTATTTT.

This clone was seen just once. The V call is TRBV19, the J call TRBJ1-2, with a possible D match to TRBD1 (6 bases). The CDR3 has 13 amino acids. Between the trimmed V and J ends, which lost 8 bases and 5 bases, there was a span of 15 bases. Germline CDR1 is LNHDA and CDR2 is SQIVND (reference sequence). The CDR3 protein is CASWGAGQYGYTF. The CDR3 nucleotides read TGTGCCAGTTGGGGGGCCGGGCAATATGGCTACACCTTC.

There are many counts of this clone. The chain links TRBV27 to TRBJ1-2; the D is unclear. Germline loops: CDR1 MNHEY, CDR2 SMNVEV (reference sequence). The CDR3 has 13 amino acids. Trimming removed 8 bases at V and 2 bases at J, with 12 bases between. The CDR3 sequence is CASGGQRNYGYTF. CDR3 nucleotides: TGTGCCAGCGGAGGTCAGAGAAACTATGGCTACACCTTC.

The gene calls are TRBV7-2 and TRBJ2-5, with D tentatively TRBD1 or TRBD2 (5 bases each). The length of the CDR3 is 14 residues. Germline CDR1 and CDR2: SGHTA and FQGNSA. V dropped 2 bases and J dropped 4 bases, with 11 bases sitting between them. The CDR3 bases are TGTGCCAGCAGCTTACACGGGGCTGGAGAGACCCAGTACTTC. It translates to CASSLHGAGETQYF.

This chain links TRBV11-3 with TRBJ2-1; 7 positions match TRBD2. The CDR3 runs 17 residues. The V gene's germline CDR1 is SGHNT and CDR2 YENEEA. V dropped 5 bases and J dropped 7; count of bases not matched to a gene: 17. The CDR3 DNA is TGTGCCAGCAGCCCGGGTCACTCGCGGGGGACTTGGAATGAGCAGTTCTTC. It translates to CASSPGHSRGTWNEQFF.

This chain connects TRBV5-5 to TRBJ2-5, with TRBD1 matching over 7 bases. This CDR3 comprises 15 residues. CDR1 and CDR2 (germline): SGHKS, YYEKEE (reference sequence). With V trimmed by 0 bases and J by 4 bases, 6 bases remained unmatched. The CDR3 DNA is TGTGCCAGCAGCTTGGAGATCACAGGGGTAGAGACCCAGTACTTC. Translated, it gives CASSLEITGVETQYF.

This chain links TRBV18 with TRBJ2-1; 8 nucleotides agree with TRBD1. V gave up 1 base and J gave up 3 bases; unmatched junction bases: 5. This CDR3 comprises 16 residues. Germline loops: CDR1 KGHSH, CDR2 LQKENI. The DNA for the CDR3 is TGTGCCAGCTCACCACGGGGACAGGAAGACTACAATGAGCAGTTCTTC. This gives the protein CASSPRGQEDYNEQFF.

The chain couples TRBV28 to TRBJ1-3; possibly TRBD1 for D (6 bases). Germline V CDR1 and CDR2: MDHEN, SYDVKM. V gave up 2 bases and J gave up 5 bases, with 16 bases separating them. This CDR3 has 16 residues. The CDR3 DNA reads TGTGCCAGCAGTTTAGGGGGCAGGGCACAAAGAAACACCATATATTTT. This sequence encodes CASSLGGRAQRNTIYF. Variable domain in full (rest from reference TRBV28 and TRBJ1-3): DVKVTQSSRYLVKRTGEKVFLECVQDMDHENMFWYRQDPGLGLRLIYFSYDVKMKEKGDIPEGYSVSREKKERFSLILESASTNQTSMYLCASSLGGRAQRNTIYFGEGSWLTVV.

Details on this clone: Other DNA sequences from this sample encode an identical CDR3 as well. This rearrangement joins TRBV10-3 to TRBJ2-7, with 15 nucleotides matching TRBD2. The CDR3 extends over 17 amino acids. After removal of 5 bases from V and 0 bases from J, the junction contained 5 bases not matched to a gene. The germline V gene has CDR1 ENHRY and CDR2 SYGVKD. The CDR3 coding sequence is TGTGCCATCAGTCCGGGACTAGCGGGAGGAAGCTCCTACGAGCAGTACTTC. Translating it yields CAISPGLAGGSSYEQYF.

The V and J genes are TRBV25-1 and TRBJ1-2, with D unresolved. Germline V gene lookup returns CDR1 MGHDK and CDR2 SYGVNS. This CDR3 comprises 13 residues. V was cut by 4 bases and J by 4 bases, with 10 bases left in between. In nucleotides, the CDR3 is TGTGCCAGCAGTGTCCAGACATTCTATGGCTACACCTTC. This gives the protein CASSVQTFYGYTF.

The chain is built from TRBV11-3 and TRBJ2-1, with 9 bases lining up with TRBD2. The CDR3 length is 17 residues. From germline, CDR1 is SGHNT and CDR2 YENEEA. The junction had 8 bases not matched to a gene; V was cut back by 5 bases and J by 0 bases. The CDR3 sequence: CASSPSLAGSSYNEQFF. The DNA of the CDR3 is TGTGCCAGCAGCCCTAGCCTAGCGGGAAGCTCCTACAATGAGCAGTTCTTC.

This clone turned up a few times. The chain joins TRBV13 to TRBJ2-6; 9 bases are a match to TRBD2. The V segment lost 5 bases and the J segment 2 bases; nucleotides outside the gene matches: 28. The CDR3 has 24 amino acids. From germline, CDR1 is PRHDT and CDR2 FYEKMQ (reference sequence). The CDR3 loop is CASSPQSYQGSGRLPTTGANVLTF. The CDR3 DNA follows: TGTGCCAGCAGCCCCCAGTCATATCAGGGTAGCGGGAGACTACCGACGACTGGGGCCAACGTCCTGACTTTC. Filled out from reference TRBV13 and TRBJ2-6, the complete variable domain reads AAGVIQSPRHLIKEKRETATLKCYPIPRHDTVYWYQQGPGQDPQFLISFYEKMQSDKGSIPDRFSAQQFSDYHSELNMSSLELGDSALYFCASSPQSYQGSGRLPTTGANVLTFGAGSRLTVL.

V is TRBV5-1 and J is TRBJ1-4, with 7 bases aligning to TRBD1. With V trimmed by 4 bases and J by 5 bases, 8 bases remained unmatched. The CDR3 extends over 15 amino acids. Germline CDR1 reads SGHRS; CDR2 reads YFSETQ. The chain's CDR3 is CASSRMGTANEKLFF. CDR3 nucleotides: TGCGCCAGCAGCCGGATGGGGACAGCAAATGAAAAACTGTTTTTT.

CDR3 sequence reads: CASTGGQGGTGELFF. Here the CDR3 DNA reads TGTGCCAGCACGGGAGGACAGGGAGGGACCGGGGAGCTGTTTTTT. The chain uses TRBV6-6 and TRBJ2-2; D possibly corresponds to TRBD1 (8 bases). Trimming removed 7 bases at V and 5 bases at J, with 17 bases between. The CDR3 has 15 residues. CDR1 and CDR2 (germline): MNHNY, SVGAGI (reference sequence).

In its sample, this clone was seen a few times. The sample carries other DNA sequences with the same CDR3. The chain links TRBV29-1 to TRBJ2-5; 7 bases line up with TRBD1. The CDR3 runs 12 residues. Germline-derived CDR1 and CDR2 are SQVTM and ANQGSEA. The trim removed 7 bases at V and 3 bases at J, leaving 5 bases unmatched. As DNA, the CDR3 is TGCAGCGCCCGGACAGGAGAAGAGACCCAGTACTTC. Encoded protein: CSARTGEETQYF.

The V and J genes are TRBV5-1 and TRBJ2-7; no definite D call. Looked up from germline, CDR1 is SGHRS and CDR2 is YFSETQ. This CDR3 contains 13 residues. Trimming cost V 0 bases and J 7 bases, with 11 bases left between them. This CDR3 reads CASSLDRRDEQYF. In DNA form, the CDR3 reads TGCGCCAGCAGCTTGGATAGAAGGGATGAGCAGTACTTC.

The CDR3 bases are TGTGCCAGCAGCTTACGGTCATCTGAGACCCAGTACTTC. Translating gives CASSLRSSETQYF. The V gene is TRBV7-3, the J gene TRBJ2-5; D unresolved. V gave up 2 bases and J gave up 5 bases, with 9 bases separating them. The length of the CDR3 is 13 residues. Germline assignment: CDR1 SGHTA and CDR2 FQGTGA.

The J gene is TRBJ2-3, the V gene TRBV18; 7 bases line up with TRBD2. V shed 3 bases and J 0 bases; nucleotides not matched to a gene: 9. The CDR3 covers 17 residues. CDR1 is KGHSH and CDR2 is LQKENI in the germline V gene. The CDR3 nucleotides read TGTGCCAGCTCACCCCTCGGCTCTAGCGGAAGCACAGATACGCAGTATTTT. Encoded protein: CASSPLGSSGSTDTQYF.

J is TRBJ1-4 and V is TRBV23-1; no definite D call. TRBV23-1 carries the ORF label, with uncertain function. The CDR3 extends over 15 amino acids. The V end lost 1 base, the J end lost 0 bases, and 6 bases lay between the germline ends. This CDR3 reads CASSQCGTTNEKLFF. The DNA for the CDR3 is TGCGCCAGCAGTCAATGTGGAACAACTAATGAAAAACTGTTTTTT.

In its sample, this clone was seen once. This chain uses TRBV6-6 with TRBJ2-7; D might be TRBD1 (5 bases). This CDR3 spans 13 amino acids. V was clipped by 0 bases and J by 6 bases, with 9 bases between them. Germline CDR1 MNHNY, CDR2 SVGAGI (reference sequence). The CDR3, as DNA: TGTGCCAGCAGTTACTCGCTAGGGGTCGAGCAGTACTTC. Translating it yields CASSYSLGVEQYF.

This clone has only one observation. V is TRBV7-2 and J is TRBJ1-3; no clear D gene. The CDR3 has 15 amino acids. Trimming took off 5 bases at V and 2 bases at J, with 13 bases between the two ends. Germline CDR1 and CDR2: SGHTA and FQGNSA. The CDR3 is CASSPTPVPGNTIYF. DNA of the CDR3: TGTGCCAGCAGCCCGACCCCCGTTCCTGGAAACACCATATATTTT.